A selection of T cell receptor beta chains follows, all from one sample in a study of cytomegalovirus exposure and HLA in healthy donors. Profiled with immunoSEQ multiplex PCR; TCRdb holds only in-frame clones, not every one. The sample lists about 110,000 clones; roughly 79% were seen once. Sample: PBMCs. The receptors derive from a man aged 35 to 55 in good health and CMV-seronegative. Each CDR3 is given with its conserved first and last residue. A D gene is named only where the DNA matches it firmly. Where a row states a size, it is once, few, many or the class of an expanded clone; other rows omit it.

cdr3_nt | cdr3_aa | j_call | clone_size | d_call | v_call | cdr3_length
TGTGCCAGCAGCTCCGGGACAGGGGCTCCCCAAGAGACCCAGTACTTC | CASSSGTGAPQETQYF | TRBJ2-5 | . | TRBD1 | TRBV5-6 | 16
TGTGCCAGCAGTGTGTCCGTTTCCTACGAGCAGTACTTC | CASSVSVSYEQYF | TRBJ2-7 | . | . | TRBV6-1 | 13
TGTGCCAGCAGTGAGAGACAGGGTGGACAGCCCCAGCATTTT | CASSERQGGQPQHF | TRBJ1-5 | . | TRBD1 | TRBV2 | 14
TGTGCCATCGGAGGGACCCCGGGGGGCTACACCTTC | CAIGGTPGGYTF | TRBJ1-2 | . | . | TRBV6-5 | 12
TGTGCCAGCAGACAGGCCGGGGAGACCCAGTACTTC | CASRQAGETQYF | TRBJ2-5 | medium-sized | . | TRBV19 | 12
TGTGCCAGCAGCTTGGCCTACACAGAATCCTACGAGCAGTACTTC | CASSLAYTESYEQYF | TRBJ2-7 | . | . | TRBV5-6 | 15
TGTGCCAGCAGGCCAGGACATGGCAATCAGCCCCAGCATTTT | CASRPGHGNQPQHF | TRBJ1-5 | . | . | TRBV7-8 | 14
TGTGCCAGCTCACCGGCGGAAGAGACCCAGTACTTC | CASSPAEETQYF | TRBJ2-5 | . | . | TRBV18 | 12
TGCGCCAGCAGCTATGGACAGGGAACTAATGAAAAACTGTTTTTT | CASSYGQGTNEKLFF | TRBJ1-4 | . | TRBD1 | TRBV5-1 | 15
TGTGCCAGCAGTTTCAACTTGGGGCAATACAATGAGCAGTTCTTC | CASSFNLGQYNEQFF | TRBJ2-1 | few | . | TRBV5-6 | 15
TGCGCCAGCAGCTTGGCGCTACTCGAGCAGTTCTTC | CASSLALLEQFF | TRBJ2-1 | . | . | TRBV5-1 | 12
TGCGCCAGCAGCCCGAAGACCCCAGGGAACTCCTACAATGAGCAGTTCTTC | CASSPKTPGNSYNEQFF | TRBJ2-1 | . | . | TRBV4-3 | 17
TGCGCCAGCAGCTTGCCGGGACTCGATTATGGCTACACCTTC | CASSLPGLDYGYTF | TRBJ1-2 | few | . | TRBV5-1 | 14
TGTGCCAGCAGCGACCCTGTTGGGGCCGCCTACACCTTC | CASSDPVGAAYTF | TRBJ1-2 | . | . | TRBV9 | 13
TGTGCCAGCAGCGTACTAGCGGGGGGCACCTACGAGCAGTACTTC | CASSVLAGGTYEQYF | TRBJ2-7 | few | TRBD2 | TRBV9 | 15
TGTGCCAGCAGTCAGGGGACAGCACCATACGAGCAGTACTTC | CASSQGTAPYEQYF | TRBJ2-7 | few | TRBD1 | TRBV6-6 | 14
TGTGCCAGCAGCTTTCTTTCCGGGACAGGGGTGACCAATGAGCAGTTCTTC | CASSFLSGTGVTNEQFF | TRBJ2-1 | few | TRBD1 | TRBV7-2 | 17
TGTGCCAGCAGCCTCGGGGGGGCACCTGAGCAGTTCTTC | CASSLGGAPEQFF | TRBJ2-1 | . | TRBD2 | TRBV11-2 | 13
TGTGCCAGCAGTTATCTCAGCGGGAGGGCCTCCGAGCAGTACTTC | CASSYLSGRASEQYF | TRBJ2-7 | . | TRBD2 | TRBV6-5 | 15
TGTGCCAGCAGCGGCAGCTCCTACGAGCAGTACTTC | CASSGSSYEQYF | TRBJ2-7 | few | . | TRBV14 | 12
TGTGCCAGCAGCCCCGGACAGGTTTGGGCCCAGTACTTC | CASSPGQVWAQYF | TRBJ2-5 | . | TRBD1 | TRBV5-4 | 13
TGTGCCAGTAGTATAGTTGACTCCTCGGCCTACGAGCAGTACTTC | CASSIVDSSAYEQYF | TRBJ2-7 | . | . | TRBV19 | 15
TGTGCCAGCAGTGAAGCCCGGGGACAAGGGTTGAGCGGCTACACCTTC | CASSEARGQGLSGYTF | TRBJ1-2 | . | . | TRBV25-1 | 16
TGTGCCAGCAGCCAGACAGCGCTGGGGACCTACAATGAGCAGTTCTTC | CASSQTALGTYNEQFF | TRBJ2-1 | . | . | TRBV7-9 | 16
TGCGCCAGCAGCCAAGATCGGGGACAGGGTCAGCCCCAGCATTTT | CASSQDRGQGQPQHF | TRBJ1-5 | . | TRBD1 | TRBV4-1 | 15
TGCGCCAGCAGCCAAGTGGCAGGGGTTGTCAATGAGCAGTTCTTC | CASSQVAGVVNEQFF | TRBJ2-1 | . | . | TRBV4-1 | 15
TGTGCCAGCAGTTTAGGAGGGACGGGTGAGCAGTTCTTC | CASSLGGTGEQFF | TRBJ2-1 | . | . | TRBV28 | 13
TGTGCCAGCAGTTACTCGTCGTGGAACACTGAAGCTTTCTTT | CASSYSSWNTEAFF | TRBJ1-1 | . | . | TRBV6-5 | 14
TGTGCCAGCAGTTTCGGCGCGCGGGACAGAAGCTCCTACGAGCAGTACTTC | CASSFGARDRSSYEQYF | TRBJ2-7 | . | . | TRBV28 | 17
TGTGCCAGCAGCTTCCAACAGGGGAACACTGAAGCTTTCTTT | CASSFQQGNTEAFF | TRBJ1-1 | . | . | TRBV11-2 | 14